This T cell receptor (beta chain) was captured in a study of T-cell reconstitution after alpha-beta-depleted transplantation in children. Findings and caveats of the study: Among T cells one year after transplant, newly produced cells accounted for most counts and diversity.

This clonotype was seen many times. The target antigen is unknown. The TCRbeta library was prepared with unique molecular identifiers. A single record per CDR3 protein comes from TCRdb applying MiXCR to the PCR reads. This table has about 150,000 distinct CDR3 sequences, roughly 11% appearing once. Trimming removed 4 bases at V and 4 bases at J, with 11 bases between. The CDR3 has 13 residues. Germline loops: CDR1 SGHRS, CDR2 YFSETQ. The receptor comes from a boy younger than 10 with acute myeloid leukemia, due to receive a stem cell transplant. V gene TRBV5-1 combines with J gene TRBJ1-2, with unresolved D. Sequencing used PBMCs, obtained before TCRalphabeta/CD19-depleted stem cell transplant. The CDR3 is CASSVERSYGYTF. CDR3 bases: TGCGCCAGCAGCGTAGAGCGTTCCTATGGCTACACCTTC.